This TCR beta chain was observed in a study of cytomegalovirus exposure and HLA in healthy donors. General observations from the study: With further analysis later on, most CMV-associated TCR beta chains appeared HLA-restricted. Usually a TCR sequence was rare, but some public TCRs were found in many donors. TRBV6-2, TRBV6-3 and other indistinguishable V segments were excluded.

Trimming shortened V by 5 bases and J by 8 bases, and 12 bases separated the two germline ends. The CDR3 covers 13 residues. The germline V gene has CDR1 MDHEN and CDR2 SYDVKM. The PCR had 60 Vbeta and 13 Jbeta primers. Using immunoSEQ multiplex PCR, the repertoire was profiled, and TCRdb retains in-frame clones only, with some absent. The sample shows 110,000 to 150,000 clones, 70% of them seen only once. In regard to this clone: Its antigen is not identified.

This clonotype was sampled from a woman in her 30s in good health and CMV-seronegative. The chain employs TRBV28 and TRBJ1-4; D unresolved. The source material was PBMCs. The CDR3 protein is CASSRSTGEKLFF. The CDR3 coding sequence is TGTGCCAGCAGTAGGTCCACCGGGGAAAAACTGTTTTTT.